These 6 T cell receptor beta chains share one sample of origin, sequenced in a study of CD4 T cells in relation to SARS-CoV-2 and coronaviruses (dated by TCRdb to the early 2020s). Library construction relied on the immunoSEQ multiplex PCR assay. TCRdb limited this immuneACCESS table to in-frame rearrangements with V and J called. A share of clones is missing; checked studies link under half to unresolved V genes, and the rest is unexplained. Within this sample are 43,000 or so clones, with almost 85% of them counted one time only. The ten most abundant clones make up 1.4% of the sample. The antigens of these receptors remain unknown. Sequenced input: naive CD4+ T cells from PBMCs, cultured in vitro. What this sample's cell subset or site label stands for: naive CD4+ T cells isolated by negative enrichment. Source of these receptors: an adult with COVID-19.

For the CDR3, the DNA is TGTGCCAGCAGGTCCCGAGTCTCGAGCTCCTACAATGAGCAGTTCTTC. This sequence encodes CASRSRVSSSYNEQFF. The chain is built from TRBV28 and TRBJ2-1; no definite D call. Germline CDR1 and CDR2: MDHEN and SYDVKM. V lost 6 bases to trimming and J lost 0 bases, with 15 bases between them. The CDR3 contains 16 residues.

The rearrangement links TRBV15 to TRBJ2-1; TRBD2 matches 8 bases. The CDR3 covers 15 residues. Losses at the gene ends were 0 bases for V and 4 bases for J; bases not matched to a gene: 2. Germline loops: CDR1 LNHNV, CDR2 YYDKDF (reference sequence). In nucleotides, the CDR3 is TGTGCCACCAGCAGAGATAGCGGGGCTTACAATGAGCAGTTCTTC. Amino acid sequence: CATSRDSGAYNEQFF.

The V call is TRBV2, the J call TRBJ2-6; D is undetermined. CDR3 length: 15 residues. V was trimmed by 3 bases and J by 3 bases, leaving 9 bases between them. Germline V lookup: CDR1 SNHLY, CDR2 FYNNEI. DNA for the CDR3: TGTGCCAGCAGTGAGCAGGCGAGTGGGGCCAACGTCCTGACTTTC. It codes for CASSEQASGANVLTF.

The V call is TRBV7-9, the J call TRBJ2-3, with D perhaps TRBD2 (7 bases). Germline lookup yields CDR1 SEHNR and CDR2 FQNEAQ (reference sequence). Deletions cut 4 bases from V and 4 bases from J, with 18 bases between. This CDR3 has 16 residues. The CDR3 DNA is TGTGCCAGCAGCTATCCCCCCAGGGGAGGGGCAGATACGCAGTATTTT. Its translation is CASSYPPRGGADTQYF.

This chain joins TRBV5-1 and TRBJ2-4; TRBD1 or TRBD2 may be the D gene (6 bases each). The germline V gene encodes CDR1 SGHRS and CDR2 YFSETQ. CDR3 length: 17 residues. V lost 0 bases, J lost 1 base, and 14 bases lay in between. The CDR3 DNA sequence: TGCGCCAGCAGCTTGGAAGGGGGGCCGCCGGCCAAAAACATTCAGTACTTC. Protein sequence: CASSLEGGPPAKNIQYF.

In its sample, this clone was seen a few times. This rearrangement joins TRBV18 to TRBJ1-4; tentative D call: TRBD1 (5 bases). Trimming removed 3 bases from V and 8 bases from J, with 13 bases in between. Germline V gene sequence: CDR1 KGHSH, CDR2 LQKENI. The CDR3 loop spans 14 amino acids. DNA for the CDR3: TGTGCCAGCTCACCTGGGGGTTCGAGGGAAAAACTGTTTTTT. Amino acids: CASSPGGSREKLFF.